These 30 T cell receptor beta chains were all obtained from the same sample, sequenced in a study of T cell responses to AZD1222 COVID-19 vaccine. TCRdb keeps only in-frame clones here, not all; method: immunoSEQ multiplex PCR. Here the sample spans about 93,000 clones, approximately 86% being singletons. The sequencing used peripheral blood, collected on day 0 of AZD1222 vaccination. These receptors were obtained from an adult in good health.

This chain links TRBV5-6 with TRBJ1-4; no clear D. Germline V gene sequence: CDR1 SGHDT, CDR2 YYEEEE. The CDR3 has 12 residues. Trimming pared 0 bases from V and 10 bases from J, leaving 7 bases between. The CDR3 DNA sequence: TGTGCCAGCAGCTTGGGGCGGGGAAAACTGTTTTTT. Translation gives CASSLGRGKLFF. The full variable domain, its missing parts supplied by reference TRBV5-6 and TRBJ1-4, is DAGVTQSPTHLIKTRGQQVTLRCSPKSGHDTVSWYQQALGQGPQFIFQYYEEEERQRGNFPDRFSGHQFPNYSSELNVNALLLGDSALYLCASSLGRGKLFFGSGTQLSVL.

The chain combines TRBV2 with TRBJ2-7; perhaps TRBD1 as D (6 bases). CDR3 length: 13 residues. Germline-derived CDR1 and CDR2 are SNHLY and FYNNEI. Trimming removed 10 bases at V and 6 bases at J, with 19 bases between. CDR3 nucleotides: TGTGCCACTTCCCGGGACAAGGTGTTCGAGCAGTACTTC. Translated: CATSRDKVFEQYF.

The V gene is TRBV19, the J gene TRBJ2-7, with unresolved D. The V gene lost 2 bases and the J gene lost 0 bases, with 5 bases spanning the gap. This CDR3 has 13 residues. CDR1 is LNHDA, CDR2 SQIVND, per germline (reference sequence). The CDR3, as DNA: TGTGCCAGTAGTATATCCCTCTCCTACGAGCAGTACTTC. Translated: CASSISLSYEQYF.

Of note for this clone: A read error may account for a junction end that differs from germline. The chain combines TRBV3-1 (or the pseudogene TRBV3-2) with TRBJ2-7; D possibly corresponds to TRBD2 (6 bases). Germline loops: CDR1 LGHDT, CDR2 YNNKEL (reference sequence). The CDR3 length is 14 residues. The CDR3 protein is CASSQGTSSHEQYF. The CDR3 nucleotides read TGTGCCAGCAGCCAAGGCACTAGCTCCCACGAGCAGTACTTC.

The J gene is TRBJ1-4, the V gene TRBV7-8; D is ambiguous. The CDR3 has 14 amino acids. The germline V and J ends were trimmed by 1 base and 5 bases, with 8 bases remaining between them. Germline V gene sequence: CDR1 SGHVS, CDR2 FQNEAQ. The CDR3 reads CASSLGAENEKLFF. The CDR3 region has the DNA TGTGCCAGCAGCTTAGGTGCAGAAAATGAAAAACTGTTTTTT.

The V and J genes are TRBV11-3 and TRBJ2-5; no firm D call. Per the germline V gene, CDR1 is SGHNT and CDR2 is YENEEA. CDR3 length: 13 residues. Trimming left V 2 bases short and J 4 bases short, with 8 bases between. The CDR3 sequence is CASSLSERETQYF. The CDR3 DNA follows: TGTGCCAGCAGCTTATCAGAGAGAGAGACCCAGTACTTC.

The gene calls are TRBV7-2 and TRBJ2-7; the match to TRBD2 covers 11 bases. CDR1 is SGHTA and CDR2 is FQGNSA in the germline V gene. The CDR3 length is 15 residues. V shed 4 bases, J shed 2 bases, and the junction held 4 bases outside the gene matches. CDR3: CASSYIAGGTYEQYF. CDR3 coding DNA: TGTGCCAGCAGCTATATAGCGGGAGGGACCTACGAGCAGTACTTC.

V and J are TRBV5-1 and TRBJ2-1; D tentatively fits TRBD1 or TRBD2 (6 bases each). The germline V gene has CDR1 SGHRS and CDR2 YFSETQ. The CDR3 consists of 15 residues. Trimming cost V 4 bases and J 3 bases, with 14 bases left between them. This chain's CDR3 is CASSPEGGFYNEQFF. CDR3 coding DNA: TGCGCCAGCAGCCCGGAGGGGGGATTCTACAATGAGCAGTTCTTC.

This rearrangement joins TRBV6-5 to TRBJ1-1; D is possibly TRBD1 (5 bases). The CDR3 extends over 15 amino acids. Germline loops: CDR1 MNHEY, CDR2 SVGAGI. Trimming stripped 7 bases from V and 2 bases from J, with 17 bases between. The DNA of the CDR3 is TGTGCCAGCACTCCTTCGGGTGGGGCTAACACTGAAGCTTTCTTT. Protein sequence: CASTPSGGANTEAFF.

The rearrangement joins TRBV3-1 (or the pseudogene TRBV3-2) to TRBJ1-1; D call uncertain. The CDR3 is 13 residues long. Germline CDR1 reads LGHDT; CDR2 reads YNNKEL (reference sequence). V was shortened by 2 bases and J by 6 bases, with 10 bases between the two germline ends. This chain's CDR3 is CASSQWGGPEAFF. In nucleotides, the CDR3 is TGTGCCAGCAGCCAATGGGGAGGACCTGAAGCTTTCTTT.

The chain has TRBV23-1 and TRBJ1-3; D is unresolved. Being an ORF, TRBV23-1 has a function that is uncertain. This CDR3 contains 15 residues. The V and J ends lost 6 bases and 1 base respectively, with 13 bases between them. The CDR3 sequence is CASRRGLLSGNTIYF. The CDR3, as DNA: TGCGCCAGCAGACGCGGACTCCTGTCTGGAAACACCATATATTTT.

This clone was counted once. The chain uses TRBV4-3 and TRBJ2-3; D is undetermined. The CDR3 runs 18 residues. Germline assignment: CDR1 LGHNA and CDR2 YSLEER. V was clipped by 0 bases and J by 0 bases, with 16 bases between them. CDR3 in amino acids: CASSQDIPRGPSTDTQYF. The CDR3 nucleotides read TGCGCCAGCAGCCAAGATATTCCCAGAGGCCCTAGCACAGATACGCAGTATTTT.

The chain recombines TRBV10-2 with TRBJ2-1; D is tentatively TRBD1 or TRBD2 (5 bases each). The CDR3 is 15 amino acids. Germline-derived CDR1 and CDR2 are WSHSY and SAAADI. V was trimmed by 0 bases and J by 5 bases, leaving 11 bases between them. The CDR3 DNA is TGCGCCAGCAGTGAGTCAGGGACGCCGGACAATGAGCAGTTCTTC. This gives the protein CASSESGTPDNEQFF.

This clone has a single count. The gene calls are TRBV24-1 and TRBJ2-1, with unresolved D. Germline V CDR1 and CDR2: KGHDR, SFDVKD. This CDR3 has 16 residues. With 2 bases removed from V and 0 bases from J, the gap between germline ends came to 10 bases. The CDR3, as DNA: TGTGCCACCAGTGATTCCCAACTAATCTCCTACAATGAGCAGTTCTTC. It specifies CATSDSQLISYNEQFF.

The V and J genes are TRBV18 and TRBJ2-3; D is unclear. The germline gives CDR1 KGHSH, CDR2 LQKENI. The V end lost 3 bases, the J end lost 6 bases, and 7 bases lay between the germline ends. The CDR3 has 12 residues. DNA of the CDR3: TGTGCCAGCTCACCCTCTGTCGATACGCAGTATTTT. Amino acids: CASSPSVDTQYF.

This chain uses TRBV28 with TRBJ2-1; D not resolved. The length of the CDR3 is 11 residues. The V end lost 6 bases, the J end lost 10 bases, and 10 bases lay between the germline ends. Germline CDR1 is MDHEN and CDR2 is SYDVKM. The CDR3 loop is CASSMGREQFF. CDR3 nucleotides: TGTGCCAGCAGCATGGGAAGGGAGCAGTTCTTC.

The chain links TRBV29-1 to TRBJ1-5; the match to TRBD1 covers 9 bases. CDR1 is SQVTM, CDR2 ANQGSEA, per germline. Trimming took 1 base from V and 5 from J; bases not matched to a gene: 0. The CDR3 sequence is 13 residues long. CDR3 region: CSVEGQGDQPQHF. DNA of the CDR3: TGCAGCGTTGAAGGACAGGGGGATCAGCCCCAGCATTTT.

This chain uses TRBV6-5 with TRBJ2-6; no firm D call. Trimming took 3 bases from V and 3 from J, leaving 12 bases between them. The CDR3 runs to 16 residues. From germline, CDR1 is MNHEY and CDR2 SVGAGI. The CDR3 DNA sequence: TGTGCCAGCAGTTATTCACCCGGCCTTGGGGCCAACGTCCTGACTTTC. Its translation is CASSYSPGLGANVLTF.

The V gene is TRBV7-2, the J gene TRBJ1-2; 10 bases are shared with TRBD1. Looked up from germline, CDR1 is SGHTA and CDR2 is FQGNSA. The CDR3 is 15 residues long. The junction had 5 bases not matched to a gene; V was cut back by 1 base and J by 6 bases. The CDR3 region is CASSLGFDRGHGYTF. The CDR3 DNA sequence: TGTGCCAGCAGCTTAGGGTTTGACAGGGGGCATGGCTACACCTTC.

The CDR3 DNA follows: TGTGCCAGTAGGATGGAGGGACTTTACTATGGCTACACCTTC. Its protein is CASRMEGLYYGYTF. The chain recombines TRBV19 with TRBJ1-2, with D perhaps matching TRBD1 (5 bases). The V gene's germline CDR1 is LNHDA and CDR2 SQIVND (reference sequence). The CDR3 sequence is 14 residues long. Trimming left V 6 bases short and J 3 bases short, with 14 bases between.

The chain is built from TRBV5-1 and TRBJ2-3; 9 positions agree with TRBD1. Trimming cost V 2 bases and J 2 bases; bases outside gene matches: 3. Germline assignment: CDR1 SGHRS and CDR2 YFSETQ. The CDR3 has 15 residues. The CDR3 spells CASSLGTGNTDTQYF. The CDR3 DNA reads TGCGCCAGCAGCTTAGGGACAGGGAACACAGATACGCAGTATTTT.

The rearrangement uses TRBV14 and TRBJ2-3; 12 bases are shared with TRBD2. The CDR3 is made up of 16 amino acids. CDR1 and CDR2 from the germline V gene are SGHDN and FVKESK. V shed 3 bases, J shed 0 bases, and the junction held 1 base outside the gene matches. As DNA, the CDR3 is TGTGCCAGCAGCCATCTAGCGGGAGGGAGCACAGATACGCAGTATTTT. It yields the protein CASSHLAGGSTDTQYF.

The J gene is TRBJ2-7, the V gene TRBV5-6; tentative D call: TRBD1 (6 bases). In germline, CDR1 is SGHDT, CDR2 YYEEEE. V was shortened by 4 bases and J by 1 base, with 12 bases between the two germline ends. The CDR3 has 14 residues. Written as DNA, the CDR3 is TGTGCCAGCAGCCAACAGGGTGGTTCCTACGAGCAGTACTTC. Translation: CASSQQGGSYEQYF.

The V call is TRBV19, the J call TRBJ2-2; TRBD1 matches 8 bases. The CDR3 sequence is 15 residues long. The trim removed 3 bases at V and 6 bases at J, leaving 6 bases unmatched. Looked up from germline, CDR1 is LNHDA and CDR2 is SQIVND (reference sequence). The CDR3 DNA reads TGTGCCAGTAGTATTGGGGACAGGAGCGCCGGGGAGCTGTTTTTT. This gives the protein CASSIGDRSAGELFF.

This chain uses TRBV27 with TRBJ1-1; D gene unclear. Germline CDR1 reads MNHEY; CDR2 reads SMNVEV (reference sequence). This CDR3 contains 13 residues. V was pared by 3 bases and J by 3 bases, with 8 bases between. CDR3 in amino acids: CASSFREDTEAFF. CDR3 bases: TGTGCCAGCAGTTTCCGTGAGGACACTGAAGCTTTCTTT.

The chain combines TRBV11-3 with TRBJ2-3; no clear D gene. Trimming took 4 bases from V and 4 from J, leaving 15 bases between them. Germline values: CDR1 SGHNT, CDR2 YENEEA. The CDR3 sequence is 15 residues long. The CDR3 coding sequence is TGTGCCAGCAGCTCAGGCACGACGACGGCAGATACGCAGTATTTT. Encoded protein: CASSSGTTTADTQYF. Looking up the rest from reference TRBV11-3 and TRBJ2-3 gives the full variable domain: EAGVVQSPRYKIIEKKQPVAFWCNPISGHNTLYWYLQNLGQGPELLIRYENEEAVDDSQLPKDRFSAERLKGVDSTLKIQPAELGDSAVYLCASSSGTTTADTQYFGPGTRLTVL.

The chain is built from TRBV21-1 and TRBJ2-2; the table assigns TRBD2, which was not confirmed against the DNA. TRBV21-1 is listed as a pseudogene. There are 19 residues in the CDR3. In nucleotides, the CDR3 is TGTGCCAGCAGCAAATTAGAGGCGGGGTCGGGACGGAACACCGGGGAGCTGTTTTTT. This gives the protein CASSKLEAGSGRNTGELFF.

The CDR3 DNA follows: TGTGCCAGCTCACCGATGACGGCTGCCACGAACACTGAAGCTTTCTTT. Translation gives CASSPMTAATNTEAFF. The chain recombines TRBV18 with TRBJ1-1; D is unclear. The CDR3 has 16 amino acids. CDR1 is KGHSH and CDR2 is LQKENI in the germline V gene. The V end was cut by 3 bases, the J end by 1 base, with 15 bases between.

This clone was picked up a small number of times. The gene calls are TRBV3-1 (or the pseudogene TRBV3-2) and TRBJ2-5; 7 bases line up with TRBD2. This CDR3 contains 15 residues. V was pared by 0 bases and J by 3 bases, with 4 bases of the junction left unmatched. In germline, CDR1 is LGHDT, CDR2 YNNKEL (reference sequence). The CDR3 spells CASSQDRLAEETQYF. CDR3 nucleotide sequence: TGTGCCAGCAGCCAAGATAGGCTAGCGGAAGAGACCCAGTACTTC.

The CDR3 region is CASSLLQGFSGNTIYF. The DNA of the CDR3 is TGTGCCAGCAGCTTACTACAGGGCTTCTCTGGAAACACCATATATTTT. V usage is TRBV7-9 and J usage is TRBJ1-3, with D perhaps matching TRBD1 (6 bases). Germline CDR1 SEHNR, CDR2 FQNEAQ (reference sequence). V was trimmed by 2 bases and J by 0 bases, leaving 11 bases between them. This CDR3 has 16 amino acids.